The following is a TCR beta chain sequence with its context. It lacks a known antigen. No base qualities exist here, and no much larger clone lies one base off it. This sample was taken from a study of shared clonotypes between healthy human individuals (dated by TCRdb to the early 2020s). Background on the whole study: Three men and two women, aged 18 to 49 years, made up the cohort. For each donor, CD4 naive and CD4 memory were each run on three plates, CD8 naive on two plates, and CD8 memory on one plate. To estimate repertoire size and how much clonotypes are shared between individuals, the study performed deep sequencing of blood TCR repertoires from 4 to 6 healthy adults. Different laboratories and diverse techniques were used to prepare libraries and sequence TCR repertoires, to increase sequencing depth and limit assay-specific biases. Leukapheresis yielded between about 0.94 and 9.5 billion PBMCs per donor. What the research found in general, with its limitations: Sharing across several donors was observed for around 5% of naive CD4, around 3.5% of naive CD8, roughly 2.4% of memory CD4, and less than 0.45% of memory CD8 clonotypes. Pairwise subsampling led to the expectation that sequencing depth would affect the degree of clonotype sharing among donors. Sampling was limited to blood, and TCR repertoires in tissue likely differ from TCR repertoires in blood. Naive subsets generally had larger estimated clonotype richness than memory subsets. Compared with non-shared clonotypes, clonotypes shared by all four sorted-subset donors had higher generation probabilities. Even with the large sequencing depth, rarefaction of the sorted-subset datasets indicated that sequencing was incomplete. Because the study included a small number of donors, the genetic and exposure-history diversity represented was limited.

TCR CDR3 regions were amplified from genomic DNA by multiplex PCR using the deep immunoSEQ assay. Extracted genomic DNA from each cell subset was spread evenly across all wells of several immunoSEQ 96-well plates, with each plate serving as a replicate. For sorted subsets, approximately 200 ng of genomic DNA, equivalent to some 30,000 T cell genomes, went into each replicate PCR. Purified libraries were measured with a Qubit 3.0 fluorometer, size-checked on a Bioanalyzer 2100, and measured again with the KAPA Library Quantification kit. Each immunoSEQ 96-well plate was sequenced on its own single-read 150-cycle Illumina NextSeq 550 flow cell. For the original study's pipeline: The immunoSEQ output contained only junctional sequences without quality scores, so filtering could not match that applied to full-length reads. To assign V/J genes and CDR3, sequences were annotated using PyIR, a Python wrapper for IgBLAST v1.9, with IMGT germline references. Reads were removed for weak V/J assignments (E-value above 1e-6), missing CDR3, stop codons, out-of-frame junctions, or ambiguous translated residues. V3J clonotypes were defined as sequences sharing the same inferred V gene, J gene, and CDR3 amino acid sequence. Percentage overlap between repertoires was computed as shared unique clonotypes divided by the size of the smaller repertoire. Repertoire richness was assessed with RTK rarefaction, the Chao1 estimator, and Recon v2.1 estimates of unobserved clonotypes. Generation probabilities were computed with OLGA for all TCRbeta clonotypes obtained by the gDNA method from several donors. What TCRdb holds here is the immuneACCESS table cut down to in-frame rearrangements. Part of the clones is not present; checked against another copy, under half of the missing clones reflect an unresolved V gene, and the others are unexplained. The DNA gave D and trimming, while V, J and clone size come from that table. This sample comprises over 850,000 clones, approximately 80% of them detected only once. Jointly, the top ten make up 0.4% to 0.55% of the sample.

The donors were healthy, HIV-negative adults with no recently reported acute infections or vaccinations. All donors were Caucasian adults living in Nashville, Tennessee, USA. CD4+ T cells were enriched through magnetic negative selection, after which naive cells were positively selected on CD45RA and the remaining negative fraction served as the memory subset. After blood collection by leukapheresis, PBMCs were isolated using Ficoll-Histopaque density gradient centrifugation and then cryopreserved in the vapor phase of liquid nitrogen. Analytical flow cytometry was used to check the purity and quantity of every magnetically sorted T cell population. Genomic DNA was isolated from every sorted fraction and measured by UV absorbance on a Nanodrop 2000c. CDR1 and CDR2, looked up from the germline V gene, are SGHTA and FQGTGA. The V end loses 3 bases and the J end loses 0 bases, and a stretch of 12 bases separates them. Counted from cysteine to phenylalanine, this CDR3 has 17 amino acids. Just the 51-base CDR3 DNA is kept, in frame starting at base 1.

This chain is built from TRBV7-3 and TRBJ2-6; no D gene can be assigned with confidence. Source material: memory CD4+ T cells from PBMCs. The cell subset or site label corresponds to: CD45RA-negative fraction. This TCR was recovered from a man aged 18 to 29 in good health. Some clones in this sample may be carry-over from other donors' samples. The DNA sequence reads TGTGCCAGCAGCTTTTACCCGATAACCTCTGGGGCCAACGTCCTGACTTTC. This gives the protein CASSFYPITSGANVLTF.